Presented here are 27 T cell receptor beta chains from one specimen sequenced in a study of T cell clonotyping in hematopoietic cell transplantation. As to time point: recipient sample about 28 days before transplant, after cytoreduction. The table came from immunoSEQ multiplex PCR; TCRdb's copy has only in-frame clones and leaves some out. The repertoire has about 36,000 clones, 85% to 95% of them found once; the top ten carry around 1.5%. This specimen was peripheral blood mononuclear cells, taken before stem cell transplant. The receptors come from a man aged 35 to 55 with chronic myeloid leukemia. Some clones in this sample may be carry-over from other donors' samples.

V usage is TRBV4-3 and J usage is TRBJ2-2; TRBD2 might be the D (5 bases). Germline CDR1 and CDR2: LGHNA and YSLEER. Deletions cut 1 base from V and 5 bases from J, with 14 bases between. CDR3 length: 16 amino acids. The CDR3, as DNA: TGCGCCAGCAGCCAAGGGAGTAGCGCCTCAACCGGGGAGCTGTTTTTT. It encodes CASSQGSSASTGELFF.

The V gene is TRBV4-2, the J gene TRBJ2-3; D ambiguous. V gave up 5 bases and J gave up 9 bases, with 15 bases separating them. Per germline, CDR1 LGHNA and CDR2 YNFKEQ. This CDR3 comprises 13 residues. This chain's CDR3 is CASSFEPSETQYF. The CDR3 bases are TGTGCCAGCAGCTTCGAGCCGAGCGAAACGCAGTATTTT.

The chain couples TRBV2 to TRBJ2-3, with TRBD2 as a possible D gene (5 bases). The CDR3 is made up of 12 amino acids. V dropped 8 bases and J dropped 1 base, with 7 bases sitting between them. Germline CDR1 and CDR2: SNHLY and FYNNEI. CDR3 in amino acids: CASQEGTDTQYF. The CDR3 DNA is TGTGCCAGCCAGGAGGGCACAGATACGCAGTATTTT.

The genes are TRBV29-1 and TRBJ2-2; TRBD1 is a possible D gene (5 bases). In germline, CDR1 is SQVTM, CDR2 ANQGSEA. The V and J ends lost 5 bases and 1 base respectively, with 11 bases between them. The CDR3 is made up of 14 amino acids. The CDR3 spells CSVRSGLNTGELFF. CDR3 DNA sequence: TGCAGCGTTCGTTCAGGGTTGAACACCGGGGAGCTGTTTTTT.

This rearrangement joins TRBV5-1 to TRBJ1-1; tentative D call: TRBD1 (5 bases). Trimming pared 4 bases from V and 3 bases from J, leaving 16 bases between. Germline V gene sequence: CDR1 SGHRS, CDR2 YFSETQ. There are 15 residues in the CDR3. The CDR3 region has the DNA TGCGCCAGCAGCCCCCTGGGTGGGGGTGACACTGAAGCTTTCTTT. Encoded protein: CASSPLGGGDTEAFF.

The gene calls are TRBV28 and TRBJ2-7, with D perhaps matching TRBD1 (6 bases). Germline values: CDR1 MDHEN, CDR2 SYDVKM. V was trimmed by 3 bases and J by 3 bases, leaving 9 bases between them. The CDR3 contains 13 residues. As DNA, the CDR3 is TGTGCCAGCAGTTTGGACAGTTTCTACGAGCAGTACTTC. It specifies CASSLDSFYEQYF.

This chain links TRBV4-1 with TRBJ1-6; tentatively, D is TRBD1 (6 bases). The CDR3 totals 18 residues. V was cut by 0 bases and J by 0 bases, with 12 bases left in between. Germline CDR1 is MGHRA and CDR2 is YSYEKL. DNA for the CDR3: TGCGCCAGCAGCCAAGAAGGGGGTAGGGGCTCCTATAATTCACCCCTCCACTTT. As protein: CASSQEGGRGSYNSPLHF.

The rearrangement uses TRBV7-9 and TRBJ1-5; the D gene is possibly TRBD1 (5 bases). This CDR3 region has 13 residues. V shed 3 bases and J shed 4 bases, with 7 bases lying between them. The germline gives CDR1 SEHNR, CDR2 FQNEAQ (reference sequence). The CDR3 DNA follows: TGTGCCAGCAGCTTCGCAGGGAATCAGCCCCAGCATTTT. Translated, it gives CASSFAGNQPQHF.

The chain carries TRBV5-8 and TRBJ1-2; D not resolved. The CDR3 is 10 residues long. Germline V gene lookup returns CDR1 SGHTS and CDR2 YDEGEE. Trimming cost V 2 bases and J 5 bases, with 1 base left between them. The CDR3 spells CASSLYGYTF. CDR3 nucleotides: TGTGCCAGCAGCTTATATGGCTACACCTTC.

The chain has TRBV23-1 and TRBJ2-5, with 12 bases matching TRBD2. TRBV23-1 is marked as an open reading frame, function uncertain. V dropped 7 bases and J dropped 4; count of bases not matched to a gene: 22. The CDR3 is made up of 20 amino acids. The CDR3 nucleotides read TGCGCCAGCATCACTCACGAGACTAGCGGGGGACCCGAGGAAGGAGAGACCCAGTACTTC. Translation gives CASITHETSGGPEEGETQYF.

The V gene is TRBV7-2, the J gene TRBJ2-1, with TRBD2 identical over 8 bases. Germline-derived CDR1 and CDR2 are SGHTA and FQGNSA. This CDR3 is 13 amino acids long. The V gene end was trimmed by 5 bases and the J gene end by 8 bases; junction bases not matched to a gene: 5. The CDR3 nucleotides are TGTGCCAGCAGCACCTCGGGGGGGCATGAGCAGTTCTTC. Amino acid sequence: CASSTSGGHEQFF.

This chain connects TRBV2 to TRBJ1-2; 7 bases match TRBD1. The CDR3 runs to 14 residues. Germline V gene lookup returns CDR1 SNHLY and CDR2 FYNNEI. J lost 8 bases, V lost 5 bases, and 11 bases had no gene match. The CDR3 loop is CASSLVRGQVGYTF. CDR3 coding DNA: TGTGCCAGCAGTTTGGTTAGGGGGCAAGTCGGCTACACCTTC.

The chain links TRBV5-1 to TRBJ2-3; D gene uncertain. V gave up 2 bases and J gave up 5 bases, with 15 bases separating them. This CDR3 is 15 amino acids long. The germline V gene has CDR1 SGHRS and CDR2 YFSETQ. This CDR3 is CASSLTAGVGDTQYF. The CDR3 nucleotides are TGCGCCAGCAGCTTAACGGCTGGCGTGGGAGATACGCAGTATTTT.

V is TRBV7-8 and J is TRBJ1-1; D not certain. Germline V gives CDR1 SGHVS, CDR2 FQNEAQ. V was cut by 4 bases and J by 0 bases, with 9 bases left in between. This CDR3 has 14 amino acids. Here the CDR3 reads CASSWGWVNTEAFF. For the CDR3, the DNA is TGTGCCAGCAGCTGGGGATGGGTGAACACTGAAGCTTTCTTT.

The chain employs TRBV6-5 and TRBJ1-4, with 9 bases lining up with TRBD1. The CDR3 runs 14 residues. Per germline, CDR1 MNHEY and CDR2 SVGAGI. V dropped 7 bases and J dropped 7; count of bases not matched to a gene: 7. CDR3 region: CASTSTGGGEKLFF. As DNA, the CDR3 is TGTGCCAGCACCTCCACAGGGGGCGGTGAAAAACTGTTTTTT.

The chain recombines TRBV10-3 with TRBJ1-1; 8 bases agree with TRBD1. V shed 10 bases, J shed 5 bases, and the junction held 15 bases outside the gene matches. Germline V lookup: CDR1 ENHRY, CDR2 SYGVKD. The CDR3 has 15 amino acids. For the CDR3, the DNA is TGTGCCACCGGCCCTAGGACAGGGTTGGTGACTGAAGCTTTCTTT. Translation: CATGPRTGLVTEAFF.

The J gene is TRBJ2-5, the V gene TRBV25-1; TRBD2 agrees at 10 bases. The germline gives CDR1 MGHDK, CDR2 SYGVNS. V gave up 10 bases and J gave up 1 base; unmatched junction bases: 6. The CDR3 consists of 14 residues. CDR3 bases: TGTGCCATTAGTGAGCGGGGGGGCCAAGAGACCCAGTACTTC. Amino acids: CAISERGGQETQYF.

This chain joins TRBV19 and TRBJ2-7, with D hard to call. There are 14 residues in the CDR3. CDR1 and CDR2 (germline): LNHDA, SQIVND (reference sequence). Deletions cut 2 bases from V and 4 bases from J, with 12 bases between. The CDR3 bases are TGTGCCAGTAGTATAATCGCCGACCCTTACGAGCAGTACTTC. Residues: CASSIIADPYEQYF. The full variable domain, its missing parts supplied by reference TRBV19 and TRBJ2-7, is DGGITQSPKYLFRKEGQNVTLSCEQNLNHDAMYWYRQDPGQGLRLIYYSQIVNDFQKGDIAEGYSVSREKKESFPLTVTSAQKNPTAFYLCASSIIADPYEQYFGPGTRLTVT.

The chain employs TRBV25-1 and TRBJ2-7; no reliable D call. V was clipped by 2 bases and J by 2 bases, with 10 bases between them. CDR1 MGHDK and CDR2 SYGVNS come from the germline V gene. The CDR3 extends over 14 amino acids. CDR3 loop: CASSEIRSTYEQYF. The CDR3 bases are TGTGCCAGCAGTGAAATCAGAAGCACCTACGAGCAGTACTTC.

V usage is TRBV2 and J usage is TRBJ2-2; 12 nucleotides line up with TRBD1. The CDR3 totals 15 residues. V lost 8 bases and J lost 5; bases outside the gene matches: 6. Looked up from germline, CDR1 is SNHLY and CDR2 is FYNNEI. CDR3 sequence: CASWRDRGLTGELFF. The DNA for the CDR3 is TGTGCCAGCTGGCGGGACAGGGGGCTGACCGGGGAGCTGTTTTTT.

V usage is TRBV5-6 and J usage is TRBJ2-7; D gene ambiguous. Germline-derived CDR1 and CDR2 are SGHDT and YYEEEE. The CDR3 consists of 13 residues. The germline V and J ends were trimmed by 0 bases and 4 bases, with 8 bases remaining between them. The CDR3 sequence: CASSLGTPYEQYF. The CDR3 nucleotides are TGTGCCAGCAGCTTGGGAACACCTTACGAGCAGTACTTC.

This chain joins TRBV6-5 and TRBJ1-1; D is perhaps TRBD1 (5 bases). The CDR3 has 13 amino acids. Germline values: CDR1 MNHEY, CDR2 SVGAGI. Trimming took 4 bases from V and 6 from J, leaving 12 bases between them. The CDR3 DNA reads TGTGCCAGCAGTTTCCGACAGTTGTCTGAAGCTTTCTTT. The encoded protein is CASSFRQLSEAFF.

The V and J genes are TRBV4-1 and TRBJ1-2; tentatively, D is TRBD1 (5 bases). Looked up from germline, CDR1 is MGHRA and CDR2 is YSYEKL. This CDR3 spans 14 amino acids. V lost 4 bases to trimming and J lost 7 bases, with 16 bases between them. CDR3 in amino acids: CASSPVGQGGGYTF. The DNA of the CDR3 is TGCGCCAGCAGCCCGGTCGGGCAGGGAGGTGGCTACACCTTC.

By share, this clone ranks as medium-sized. V usage is TRBV28 and J usage is TRBJ2-2, with 9 bases lining up with TRBD2. CDR1 is MDHEN and CDR2 is SYDVKM in the germline V gene. Germline trimming cut 10 bases from V and 6 bases from J; bases unmatched to any gene: 9. The CDR3 extends over 14 amino acids. For the CDR3, the DNA is TGTGCCATTTCGAGGACTAGCGCCTCCGGGGAGCTGTTTTTT. Translated: CAISRTSASGELFF. Full variable domain (remainder filled in from reference TRBV28 and TRBJ2-2): DVKVTQSSRYLVKRTGEKVFLECVQDMDHENMFWYRQDPGLGLRLIYFSYDVKMKEKGDIPEGYSVSREKKERFSLILESASTNQTSMYLCAISRTSASGELFFGEGSRLTVL.

The chain uses TRBV19 and TRBJ1-6; D uncertain. The CDR3 covers 15 residues. V lost 4 bases and J lost 7, with 14 bases in between. The germline CDR1 and CDR2 sequences are LNHDA and SQIVND (reference sequence). CDR3 in amino acids: CASSTGPTRNSPLHF. In DNA, the CDR3 is TGTGCCAGTAGTACGGGCCCAACGAGAAATTCACCCCTCCACTTT.

The CDR3 protein is CASSQVDETPQYF. The CDR3 DNA is TGTGCCAGCAGCCAAGTGGATGAAACACCGCAGTACTTC. The rearrangement joins TRBV14 to TRBJ2-7; no definite D call. Trimming removed 1 base from V and 9 bases from J, with 13 bases in between. Per the germline V gene, CDR1 is SGHDN and CDR2 is FVKESK. There are 13 residues in the CDR3.

V gene TRBV28 combines with J gene TRBJ1-1; possible D gene TRBD1, 6 bases. The CDR3 is 15 amino acids. Trimming shortened V by 7 bases and J by 4 bases, and 19 bases separated the two germline ends. Per the germline V gene, CDR1 is MDHEN and CDR2 is SYDVKM. CDR3 nucleotides: TGTGCCAGCAAAAGGGGGGTTTCTTTAGGCACTGAAGCTTTCTTT. Residues: CASKRGVSLGTEAFF.